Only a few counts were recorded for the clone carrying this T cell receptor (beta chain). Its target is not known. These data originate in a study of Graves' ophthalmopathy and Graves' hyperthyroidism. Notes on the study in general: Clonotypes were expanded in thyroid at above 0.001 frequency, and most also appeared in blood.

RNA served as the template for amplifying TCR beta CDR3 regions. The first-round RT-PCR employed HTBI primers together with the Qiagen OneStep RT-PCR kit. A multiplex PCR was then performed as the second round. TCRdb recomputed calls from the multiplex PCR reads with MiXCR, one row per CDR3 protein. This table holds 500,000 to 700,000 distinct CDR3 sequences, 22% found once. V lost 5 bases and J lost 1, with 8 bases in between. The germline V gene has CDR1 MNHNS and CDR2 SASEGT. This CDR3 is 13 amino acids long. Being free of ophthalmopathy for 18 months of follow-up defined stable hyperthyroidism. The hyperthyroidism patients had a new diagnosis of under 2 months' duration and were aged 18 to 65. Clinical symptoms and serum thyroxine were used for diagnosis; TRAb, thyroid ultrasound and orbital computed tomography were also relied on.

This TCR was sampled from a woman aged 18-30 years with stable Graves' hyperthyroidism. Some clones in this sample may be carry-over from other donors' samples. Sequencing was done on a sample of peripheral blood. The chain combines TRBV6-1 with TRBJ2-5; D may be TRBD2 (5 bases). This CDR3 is CASSTDFQETQYF. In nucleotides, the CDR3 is TGTGCCAGCAGTACGGACTTCCAAGAGACCCAGTACTTC.